This TCR beta chain was captured in a study of cytomegalovirus exposure and HLA in healthy donors. The assay was immunoSEQ multiplex PCR, and TCRdb's table has in-frame clones only and misses some. The sample carries approximately 160,000 clones, around 85% recorded once. The germline gives CDR1 SGHTS, CDR2 YDEGEE. The CDR3 is made up of 15 amino acids. V shed 4 bases and J shed 2 bases, with 14 bases lying between them. This TCR was sampled from a man aged 25 to 40 in good health and CMV-seropositive. The chain uses TRBV5-8 and TRBJ2-3; the D gene is possibly TRBD1 (5 bases). The sample taken for sequencing was PBMCs. The CDR3 protein is CASSLGQPITDTQYF. As DNA, the CDR3 is TGTGCCAGCAGCCTAGGACAACCCATCACAGATACGCAGTATTTT.